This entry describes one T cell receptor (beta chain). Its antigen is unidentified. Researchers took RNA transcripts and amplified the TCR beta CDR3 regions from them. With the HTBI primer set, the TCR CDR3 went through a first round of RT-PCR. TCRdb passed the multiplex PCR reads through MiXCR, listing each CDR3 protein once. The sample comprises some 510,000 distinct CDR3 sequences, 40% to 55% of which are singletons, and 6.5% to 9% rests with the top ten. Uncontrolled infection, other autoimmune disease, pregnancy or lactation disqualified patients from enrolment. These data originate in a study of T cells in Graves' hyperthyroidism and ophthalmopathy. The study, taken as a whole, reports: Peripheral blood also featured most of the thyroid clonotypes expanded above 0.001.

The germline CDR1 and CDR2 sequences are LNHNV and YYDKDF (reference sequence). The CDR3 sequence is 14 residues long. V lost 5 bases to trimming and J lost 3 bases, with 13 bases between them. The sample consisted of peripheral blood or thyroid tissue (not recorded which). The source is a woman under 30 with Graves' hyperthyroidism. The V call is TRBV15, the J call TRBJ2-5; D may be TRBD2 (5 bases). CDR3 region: CATSEPTGEETQYF. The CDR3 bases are TGTGCCACCAGCGAACCTACCGGGGAAGAGACCCAGTACTTC.